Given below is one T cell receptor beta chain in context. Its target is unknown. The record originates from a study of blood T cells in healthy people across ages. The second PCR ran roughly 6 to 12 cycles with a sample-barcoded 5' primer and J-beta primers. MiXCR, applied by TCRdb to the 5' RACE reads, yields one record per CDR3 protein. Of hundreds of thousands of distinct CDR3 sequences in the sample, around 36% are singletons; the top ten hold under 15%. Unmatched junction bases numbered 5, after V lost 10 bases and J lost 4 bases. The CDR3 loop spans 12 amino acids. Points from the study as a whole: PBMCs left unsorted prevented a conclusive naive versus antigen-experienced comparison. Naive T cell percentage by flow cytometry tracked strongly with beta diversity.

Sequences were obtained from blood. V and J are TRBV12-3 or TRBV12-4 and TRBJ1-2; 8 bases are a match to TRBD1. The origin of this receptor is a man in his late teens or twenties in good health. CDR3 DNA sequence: TGTGCCATCGAACAGGGGGTCTATGGCTACACCTTC. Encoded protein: CAIEQGVYGYTF.